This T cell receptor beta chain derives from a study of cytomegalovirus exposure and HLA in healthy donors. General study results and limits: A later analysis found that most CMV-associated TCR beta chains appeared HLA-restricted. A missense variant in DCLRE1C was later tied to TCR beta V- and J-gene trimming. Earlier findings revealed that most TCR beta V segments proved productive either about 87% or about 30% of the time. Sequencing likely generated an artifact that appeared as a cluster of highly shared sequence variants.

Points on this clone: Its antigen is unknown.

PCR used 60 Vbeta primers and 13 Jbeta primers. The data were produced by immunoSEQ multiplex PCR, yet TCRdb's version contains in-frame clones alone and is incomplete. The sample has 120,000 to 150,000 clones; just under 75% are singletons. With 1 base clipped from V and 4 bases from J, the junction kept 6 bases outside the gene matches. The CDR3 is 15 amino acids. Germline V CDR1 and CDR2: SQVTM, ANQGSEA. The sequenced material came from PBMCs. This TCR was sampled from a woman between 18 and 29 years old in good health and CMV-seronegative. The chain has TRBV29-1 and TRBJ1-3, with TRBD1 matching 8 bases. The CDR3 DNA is TGCAGCGTTGAAGTCAGGGGGCTATCCGGAAACACCATATATTTT. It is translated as CSVEVRGLSGNTIYF.